A single sample is the source of the 5 T cell receptor beta chains below, sequenced in a study of CD8 T cells in Susac syndrome. Reverse transcription of 0.5 to 1 ug RNA was performed with random hexamers. Each CDR3 protein gets one entry after TCRdb re-called the immunoSEQ multiplex PCR reads with MiXCR. The table lists 60,000 to 75,000 distinct CDR3 sequences, approximately 95% of them singletons. Sequencing was carried out using CD8+ T cells from PBMCs. Every receptor here comes from a human donor in good health.

The chain employs TRBV30 and TRBJ1-1, with 8 bases fitting TRBD1. The CDR3 runs to 14 residues. V trimming: 6 bases; J trimming: 1 base; junction bases outside the gene matches: 7. The V gene's germline CDR1 is GTSNPN and CDR2 SVGIG (reference sequence). The CDR3 DNA sequence: TGTGCCTGTGCCCCCGGACAGGGGAACACTGAAGCTTTCTTT. This translates into CACAPGQGNTEAFF. The variable domain in full, completed from reference TRBV30 and TRBJ1-1, reads SQTIHQWPATLVQPVGSPLSLECTVEGTSNPNLYWYRQAAGRGLQLLFYSVGIGQISSEVPQNLSASRPQDRQFILSSKKLLLSDSGFYLCACAPGQGNTEAFFGQGTRLTVV.

This sequence joins TRBV7-3 and TRBJ1-1, with TRBD1 identical over 8 bases. Germline V lookup: CDR1 SGHTA, CDR2 FQGTGA. CDR3 length: 13 amino acids. V shed 3 bases, J shed 8 bases, and the junction held 5 bases outside the gene matches. DNA of the CDR3: TGTGCCAGCAGCTTGTCCGGGACAGGAGAAGCTTTCTTT. It codes for CASSLSGTGEAFF.

This chain links TRBV19 with TRBJ1-2, with 8 bases matching TRBD1. The CDR3 totals 14 residues. Germline V CDR1 and CDR2: LNHDA, SQIVND (reference sequence). V lost 2 bases to trimming and J lost 7 bases; unmatched junction nucleotides: 6. The CDR3 reads CASSISQGAPGYTF. CDR3 DNA: TGTGCCAGTAGTATAAGCCAGGGGGCGCCTGGCTACACCTTC.

The chain uses TRBV6-1 and TRBJ2-7; D unresolved. Between the trimmed V and J ends, which lost 2 bases and 2 bases, there was a span of 7 bases. The CDR3 totals 13 residues. Germline-derived CDR1 and CDR2 are MNHNS and SASEGT. CDR3 coding DNA: TGTGCCAGCAGTGAAATCGGCGCCTACGAGCAGTACTTC. Its protein product is CASSEIGAYEQYF.

The DNA for the CDR3 is TGCGCCAGCACCTCACCGGGGACAGGGGGTTCCTACAATGAGCAGTTCTTC. Encoded protein: CASTSPGTGGSYNEQFF. V usage is TRBV5-1 and J usage is TRBJ2-1; TRBD1 agrees at 11 bases. Trimming took 6 bases from V and 1 from J; bases not matched to a gene: 9. CDR1 is SGHRS, CDR2 YFSETQ, per germline. The CDR3 contains 17 residues.